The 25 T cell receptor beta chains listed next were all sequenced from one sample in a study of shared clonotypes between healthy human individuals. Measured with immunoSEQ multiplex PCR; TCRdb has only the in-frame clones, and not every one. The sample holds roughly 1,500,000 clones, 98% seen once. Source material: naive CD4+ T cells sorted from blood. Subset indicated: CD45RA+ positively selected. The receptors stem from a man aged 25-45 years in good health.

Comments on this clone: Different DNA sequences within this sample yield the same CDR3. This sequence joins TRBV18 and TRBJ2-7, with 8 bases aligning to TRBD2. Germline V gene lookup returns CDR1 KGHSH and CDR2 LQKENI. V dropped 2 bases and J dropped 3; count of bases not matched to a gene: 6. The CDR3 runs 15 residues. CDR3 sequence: CASSPTSGRFYEQYF. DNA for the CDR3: TGTGCCAGCTCACCAACTAGCGGCAGATTCTACGAGCAGTACTTC.

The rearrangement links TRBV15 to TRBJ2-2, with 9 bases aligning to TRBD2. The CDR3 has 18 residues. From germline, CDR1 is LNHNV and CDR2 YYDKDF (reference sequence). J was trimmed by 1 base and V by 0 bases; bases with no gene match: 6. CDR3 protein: CATSRDGLAGLNTGELFF. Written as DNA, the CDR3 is TGTGCCACCAGCAGAGATGGCCTAGCGGGGTTGAACACCGGGGAGCTGTTTTTT. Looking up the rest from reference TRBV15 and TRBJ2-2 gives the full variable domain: DAMVIQNPRYQVTQFGKPVTLSCSQTLNHNVMYWYQQKSSQAPKLLFHYYDKDFNNEADTPDNFQSRRPNTSFCFLDIRSPGLGDTAMYLCATSRDGLAGLNTGELFFGEGSRLTVL.

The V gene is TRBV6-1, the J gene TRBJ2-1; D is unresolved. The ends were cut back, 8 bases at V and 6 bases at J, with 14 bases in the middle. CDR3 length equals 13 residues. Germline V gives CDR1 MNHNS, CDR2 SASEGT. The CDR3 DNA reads TGTGCCAGCTCGCGACCCCCCAGCAATGAGCAGTTCTTC. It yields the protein CASSRPPSNEQFF.

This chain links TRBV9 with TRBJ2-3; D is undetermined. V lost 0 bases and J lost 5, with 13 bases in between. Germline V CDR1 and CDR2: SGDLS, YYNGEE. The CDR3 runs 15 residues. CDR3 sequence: CASSVAWSAGDTQYF. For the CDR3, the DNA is TGTGCCAGCAGCGTAGCCTGGAGTGCCGGAGATACGCAGTATTTT.

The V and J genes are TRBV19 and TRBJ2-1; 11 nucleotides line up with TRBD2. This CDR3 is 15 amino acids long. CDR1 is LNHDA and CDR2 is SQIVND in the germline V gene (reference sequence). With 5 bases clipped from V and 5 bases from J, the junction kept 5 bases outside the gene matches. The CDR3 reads CASSEQGLADNEQFF. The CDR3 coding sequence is TGTGCCAGTAGTGAGCAGGGACTAGCGGACAATGAGCAGTTCTTC.

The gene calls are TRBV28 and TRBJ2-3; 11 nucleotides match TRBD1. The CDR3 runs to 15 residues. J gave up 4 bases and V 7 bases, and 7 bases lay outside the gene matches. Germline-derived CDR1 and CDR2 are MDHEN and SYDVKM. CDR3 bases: TGTGCCAGCACGTCAGGGGGACAGGGGGCAGATACGCAGTATTTT. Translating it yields CASTSGGQGADTQYF.

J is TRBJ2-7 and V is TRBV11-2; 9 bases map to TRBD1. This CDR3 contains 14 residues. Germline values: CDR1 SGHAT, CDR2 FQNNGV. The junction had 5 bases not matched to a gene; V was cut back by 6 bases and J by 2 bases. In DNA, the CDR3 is TGTGCCAGCAGAGCCGGGACAGGGCCCTACGAGCAGTACTTC. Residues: CASRAGTGPYEQYF.

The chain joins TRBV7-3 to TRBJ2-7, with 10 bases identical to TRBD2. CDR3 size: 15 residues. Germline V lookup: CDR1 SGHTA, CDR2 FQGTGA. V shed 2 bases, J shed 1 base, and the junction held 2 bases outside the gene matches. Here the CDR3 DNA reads TGTGCCAGCAGCTTAGGAGCGGGAGGGTCCTACGAGCAGTACTTC. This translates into CASSLGAGGSYEQYF.

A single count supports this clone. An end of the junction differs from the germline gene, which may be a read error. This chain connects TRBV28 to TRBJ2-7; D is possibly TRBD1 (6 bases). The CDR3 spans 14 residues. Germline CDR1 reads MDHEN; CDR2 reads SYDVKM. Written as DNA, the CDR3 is TGTGCCAGCAGTTTCCCGGACAGAACTTACGGGCAGTACTTC. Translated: CASSFPDRTYGQYF.

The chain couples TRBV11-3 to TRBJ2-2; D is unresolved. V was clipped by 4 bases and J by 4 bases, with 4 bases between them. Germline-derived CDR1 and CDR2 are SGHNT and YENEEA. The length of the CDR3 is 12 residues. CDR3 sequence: CASSYGTGELFF. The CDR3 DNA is TGTGCCAGCAGCTACGGCACCGGGGAGCTGTTTTTT.

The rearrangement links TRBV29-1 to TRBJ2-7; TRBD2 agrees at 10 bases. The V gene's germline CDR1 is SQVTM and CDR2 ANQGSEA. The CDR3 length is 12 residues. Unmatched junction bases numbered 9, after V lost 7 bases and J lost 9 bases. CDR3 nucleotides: TGCAGCGGAGATATAGCGGGAGGCGGGCAGTACTTC. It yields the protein CSGDIAGGGQYF.

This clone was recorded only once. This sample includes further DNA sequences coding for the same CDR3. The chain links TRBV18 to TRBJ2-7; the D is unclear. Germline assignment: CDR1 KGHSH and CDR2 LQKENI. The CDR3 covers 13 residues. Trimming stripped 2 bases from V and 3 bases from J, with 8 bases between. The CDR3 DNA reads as TGTGCCAGCTCACCAAGGCAGGTCTACGAGCAGTACTTC. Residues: CASSPRQVYEQYF.

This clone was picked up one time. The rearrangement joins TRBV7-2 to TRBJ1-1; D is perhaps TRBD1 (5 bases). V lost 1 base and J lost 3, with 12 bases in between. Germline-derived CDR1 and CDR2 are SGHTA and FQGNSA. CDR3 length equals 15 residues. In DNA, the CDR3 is TGTGCCAGCAGCTTAGACGGGCTGGGGCACACTGAAGCTTTCTTT. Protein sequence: CASSLDGLGHTEAFF. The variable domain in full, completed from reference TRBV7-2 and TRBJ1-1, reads GAGVSQSPSNKVTEKGKDVELRCDPISGHTALYWYRQSLGQGLEFLIYFQGNSAPDKSGLPSDRFSAERTGGSVSTLTIQRTQQEDSAVYLCASSLDGLGHTEAFFGQGTRLTVV.

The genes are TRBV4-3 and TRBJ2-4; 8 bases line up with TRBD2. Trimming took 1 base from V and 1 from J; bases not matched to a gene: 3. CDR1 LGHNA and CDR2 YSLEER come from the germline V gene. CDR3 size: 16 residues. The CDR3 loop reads CASSQVASGAKNIQYF. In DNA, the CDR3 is TGCGCCAGCAGCCAAGTCGCTAGCGGGGCCAAAAACATTCAGTACTTC.

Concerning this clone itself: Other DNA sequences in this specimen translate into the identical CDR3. CDR3 protein: CASSQRRETQYF. As DNA, the CDR3 is TGTGCCAGCAGCCAACGTCGGGAGACCCAGTACTTC. This chain links TRBV14 with TRBJ2-5; D is unresolved. Trimming pared 2 bases from V and 5 bases from J, leaving 6 bases between. The CDR3 runs to 12 residues. Germline V gene lookup returns CDR1 SGHDN and CDR2 FVKESK.

The CDR3 nucleotides read TGTGCCAGCAGCTTGTTGCCTAGAAGCTCCTACAATGAGCAGTTCTTC. Translating gives CASSLLPRSSYNEQFF. The chain recombines TRBV5-8 with TRBJ2-1; D unresolved. Germline assignment: CDR1 SGHTS and CDR2 YDEGEE. V was trimmed by 1 base and J by 0 bases, leaving 11 bases between them. The length of the CDR3 is 16 residues.

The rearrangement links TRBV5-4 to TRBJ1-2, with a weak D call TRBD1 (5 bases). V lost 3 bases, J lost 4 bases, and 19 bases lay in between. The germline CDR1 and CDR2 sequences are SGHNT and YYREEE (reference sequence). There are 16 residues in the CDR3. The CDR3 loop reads CASSSLRGTGGYGYTF. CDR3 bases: TGTGCCAGCAGCTCCCTGCGTGGCACAGGAGGCTATGGCTACACCTTC. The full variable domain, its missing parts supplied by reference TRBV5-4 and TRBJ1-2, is ETGVTQSPTHLIKTRGQQVTLRCSSQSGHNTVSWYQQALGQGPQFIFQYYREEENGRGNFPPRFSGLQFPNYSSELNVNALELDDSALYLCASSSLRGTGGYGYTFGSGTRLTVV.

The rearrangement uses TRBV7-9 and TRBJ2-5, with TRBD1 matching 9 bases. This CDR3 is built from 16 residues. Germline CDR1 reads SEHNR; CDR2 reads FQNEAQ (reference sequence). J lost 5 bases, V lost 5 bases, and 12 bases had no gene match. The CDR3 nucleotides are TGTGCCAGCAGCCCACTACCAGACAGGGGGTGGGAGACCCAGTACTTC. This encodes CASSPLPDRGWETQYF.

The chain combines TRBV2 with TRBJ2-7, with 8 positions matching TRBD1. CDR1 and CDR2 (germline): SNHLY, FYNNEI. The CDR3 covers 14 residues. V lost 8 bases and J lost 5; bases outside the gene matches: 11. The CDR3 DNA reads TGTGCCAGCGGTAGACAGGGGTACAGAGACGAGCAGTACTTC. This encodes CASGRQGYRDEQYF. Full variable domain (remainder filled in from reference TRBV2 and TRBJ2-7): EPEVTQTPSHQVTQMGQEVILRCVPISNHLYFYWYRQILGQKVEFLVSFYNNEISEKSEIFDDQFSVERPDGSNFTLKIRSTKLEDSAMYFCASGRQGYRDEQYFGPGTRLTVT.

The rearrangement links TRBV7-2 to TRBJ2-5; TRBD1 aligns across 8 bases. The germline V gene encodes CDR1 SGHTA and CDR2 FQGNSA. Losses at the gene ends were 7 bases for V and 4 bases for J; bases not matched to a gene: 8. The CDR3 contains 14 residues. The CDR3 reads CASNLDRGGETQYF. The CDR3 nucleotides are TGTGCCAGCAATCTCGACAGGGGCGGAGAGACCCAGTACTTC.

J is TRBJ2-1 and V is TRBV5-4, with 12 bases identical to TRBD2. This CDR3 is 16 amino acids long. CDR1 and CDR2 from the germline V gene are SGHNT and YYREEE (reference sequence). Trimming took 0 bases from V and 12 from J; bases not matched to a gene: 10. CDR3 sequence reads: CASSLAKASGRARQFF. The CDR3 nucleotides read TGTGCCAGCAGCTTGGCTAAGGCTAGCGGGAGGGCACGGCAGTTCTTC.

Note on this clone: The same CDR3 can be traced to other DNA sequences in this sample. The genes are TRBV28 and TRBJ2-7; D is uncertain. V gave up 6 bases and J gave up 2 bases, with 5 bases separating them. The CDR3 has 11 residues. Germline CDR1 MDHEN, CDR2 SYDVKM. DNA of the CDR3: TGTGCCAGCAGGGGGACCTACGAGCAGTACTTC. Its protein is CASRGTYEQYF.

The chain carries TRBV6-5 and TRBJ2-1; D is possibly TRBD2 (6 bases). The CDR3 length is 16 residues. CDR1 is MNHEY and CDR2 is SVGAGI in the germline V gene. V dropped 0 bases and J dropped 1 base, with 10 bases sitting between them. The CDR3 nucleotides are TGTGCCAGCAGTTACTCTGGGGGGAGTTCCTACAATGAGCAGTTCTTC. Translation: CASSYSGGSSYNEQFF.

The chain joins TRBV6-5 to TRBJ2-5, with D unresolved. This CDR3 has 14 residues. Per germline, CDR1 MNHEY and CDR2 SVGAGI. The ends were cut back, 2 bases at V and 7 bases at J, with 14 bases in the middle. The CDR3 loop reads CASSYPGRPGTQYF. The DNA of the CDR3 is TGTGCCAGCAGTTACCCCGGCAGGCCGGGGACCCAGTACTTC.

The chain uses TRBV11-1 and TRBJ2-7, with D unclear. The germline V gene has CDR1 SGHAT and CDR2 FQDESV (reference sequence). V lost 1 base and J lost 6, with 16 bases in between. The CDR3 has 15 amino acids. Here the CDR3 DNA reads TGTGCCAGCAGCTTAGGCCGGCACACGGCGTTCGAGCAGTACTTC. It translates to CASSLGRHTAFEQYF.